This paragraph covers one T cell receptor (beta chain) sequence. The protocol was immunoSEQ multiplex PCR, while the TCRdb copy is restricted to in-frame clones and leaves out a portion. Here the sample spans approximately 85,000 clones, around 87% being singletons. Trimming removed 0 bases from V and 6 bases from J, with 9 bases in between. The CDR3 is 13 residues long. Germline values: CDR1 SGHAT, CDR2 FQDESV (reference sequence). The data derive from a study of blood T cell repertoires in COVID-19. Study details: The samples span acute and convalescent COVID-19 from the United States, Italy and Spain.

The sequence was obtained from a woman between 50 and 59 years old with active or convalescent COVID-19. This chain uses TRBV11-1 with TRBJ2-7, with D possibly TRBD1 on 5 matching bases. The specimen sequenced was peripheral blood. The CDR3 DNA sequence: TGTGCCAGCAGCTTAGCAGGGGTCGGCGAGCAGTACTTC. Its protein product is CASSLAGVGEQYF.